Listed below are T cell receptor beta chains from one sample, sequenced in a study of CD8+CD57+ T cells in acquired aplastic anemia. TCRdb reanalysed the reads using MiXCR and keeps one entry per CDR3 protein. The repertoire includes 250,000 to 300,000 distinct CDR3 sequences, 45% to 70% of them detected once, and 8% sits in the top ten. Input material: sorted CD4+, CD8+, or CD8+CD57+ T cells (not recorded which) from PBMCs. These receptors were obtained from a human donor with severe aplastic anemia or a healthy control (not recorded which). Each CDR3 is given with its conserved first and last residue. D genes are given only for firm matches. Some rows have no size entry. The others give once, few or many, or a class for an expanded clone.

d_gene,abundance,j_gene,v_gene,CDR3nt,CDR3aa
-,-,TRBJ2-1,TRBV2,TGTGCCAGCGGTGGGGGGATGGATGAGCAGTTCTTC,CASGGGMDEQFF
-,many,TRBJ2-7,TRBV20-1,TGCAGTGCGAAACGGGCAGGGGGGACCTACGAGCAGTACTTC,CSAKRAGGTYEQYF
TRBD2,many,TRBJ2-1,TRBV6-4,TGTGCCAGCAGTGACTCTGACGGGGGGGAGCAGTTCTTC,CASSDSDGGEQFF
TRBD1,many,TRBJ2-7,TRBV27,TGTGCCAGCAGTTTAGGCAGGGGGCAAAACTACGAGCAGTACTTC,CASSLGRGQNYEQYF
TRBD2,-,TRBJ2-1,TRBV10-3,TGTGCCATCAGTGCTCGGTATACTAGCGGTTACAATGAGCAGTTCTTC,CAISARYTSGYNEQFF
-,-,TRBJ1-5,TRBV7-2,TGTGCCAGCAGCTTAGCGGGCGAGCGGCCCAATCAGCCCCAGCATTTT,CASSLAGERPNQPQHF
-,few,TRBJ2-1,TRBV6-4,TGTGCCAGCAGTGACGGCCTAGCTGCAATGGATGAGCAGTTCTTC,CASSDGLAAMDEQFF
-,many,TRBJ1-1,TRBV7-2,TGTGCCAGCAGCTTAGTGGGCTTGAACACTGAAGCTTTCTTT,CASSLVGLNTEAFF
TRBD1,-,TRBJ2-5,TRBV20-1,TGCAGTGTTGGACAGGGGGGAGAGACCCAGTACTTC,CSVGQGGETQYF
TRBD1,-,TRBJ1-5,TRBV7-9,TGTGCCAGTAGAGACAGGGACCATCAGCCCCAGCATTTT,CASRDRDHQPQHF
TRBD1,-,TRBJ1-1,TRBV5-1,TGCGCCAGCAGCTTGGGACAGGGATCCATGAACACTGAAGCTTTCTTT,CASSLGQGSMNTEAFF
-,-,TRBJ1-1,TRBV19,TGTGCCAGTAGTATGAGTGTCATCCTAAACACTGAAGCTTTCTTT,CASSMSVILNTEAFF
-,once,TRBJ2-6,TRBV5-1,TGCGCCAGCAGCTTGAGCCCCAATTCGGCCAACGTCCTGACTTTC,CASSLSPNSANVLTF
-,-,TRBJ1-3,TRBV7-9,TGCGCCAGCAGCTTAGGTCCGACGGCTGGAAACACCATATATTTT,CASSLGPTAGNTIYF
-,-,TRBJ2-1,TRBV5-8,TGTGCCAGCAGCACGGACGGGAATGAGCAGTTCTTC,CASSTDGNEQFF
-,many,TRBJ1-1,TRBV3-1,TGTGCCAGCAGCCTTCTGGCGGTGGGTACTGAAGCTTTCTTT,CASSLLAVGTEAFF
-,-,TRBJ1-4,TRBV2,TGTGCCAGCAGTGGAACTCAGAAGAACGAAAAACTGTTTTTT,CASSGTQKNEKLFF
-,-,TRBJ1-6,TRBV19,TGTGCCAGTAGTATGGGACGGGGGGCCGGAGATGATTCACCCCTCCACTTT,CASSMGRGAGDDSPLHF
-,-,TRBJ2-3,TRBV4-3,TGCGCCAGCAGCCAAGATGGGAGCACAGATATGCAGTATTTT,CASSQDGSTDMQYF
-,-,TRBJ2-7,TRBV5-1,TGCGCCAGCAGCTCCCGAACCGACTACGAGCAGTACTTC,CASSSRTDYEQYF
-,many,TRBJ1-4,TRBV2,TGTGCCAGCAGACGCGCGAACAATGAAAAACTGTTTTTT,CASRRANNEKLFF
-,many,TRBJ1-2,TRBV30,TGTGCCTGGACCGGGTGGAACTATGGCTACACCTTC,CAWTGWNYGYTF
-,-,TRBJ2-3,TRBV7-9,TGTGCCAGCAGCCAGATGAGCACAGATACGCAGTATTTT,CASSQMSTDTQYF
TRBD1,-,TRBJ1-3,TRBV7-2,TGTGCCAGCAGTTCACAGGGGGCTGACACCATATATTTT,CASSSQGADTIYF
-,-,TRBJ1-2,TRBV20-1,TGCAGTGCCCCAGGGTACTATGGCTACACCTTC,CSAPGYYGYTF
-,-,TRBJ1-6,TRBV5-1,TGCGCCAGCAGCTTGCGATCCGGGACCGATAATTCACCCCTCCACTTT,CASSLRSGTDNSPLHF
-,many,TRBJ2-3,TRBV14,TGTGCCAGCGGTATTGTGGATACGCAGTATTTT,CASGIVDTQYF
-,few,TRBJ2-1,TRBV10-3,TGTGCCACTTTGGGTCCAGGATATAGCAATGAGCAGTTCTTC,CATLGPGYSNEQFF
-,many,TRBJ1-3,TRBV6-2/TRBV6-3,TGTGCCAGCAGTTACTCGAAGGCAGCTGGAAACACCATATATTTT,CASSYSKAAGNTIYF
-,-,TRBJ1-1,TRBV19,TGTGCCAGTAAGACCCGGGACCGCAACACTGAAGCTTTCTTT,CASKTRDRNTEAFF
-,-,TRBJ1-1,TRBV5-1,TGCGCCAGCAAGGCGGGGGGGAGGACTGAAGCTTTCTTT,CASKAGGRTEAFF
-,many,TRBJ2-5,TRBV7-3,TGTGCCAGCAGCCCGACTCGTCGAGAGACCCAGTACTTC,CASSPTRRETQYF
TRBD1,many,TRBJ1-4,TRBV6-5,TGTGCCAGCAGTCGGTGGGTTACAGGGGGTGAAAAACTGTTTTTT,CASSRWVTGGEKLFF
-,-,TRBJ1-6,TRBV7-8,TGTGCCAGCAGCCCCAACCCCCGGAGCTCCTATAATTCACCCCTCCACTTT,CASSPNPRSSYNSPLHF
-,-,TRBJ2-2,TRBV29-1,TGCAGCGTTGAGTCCCGCGGGATTGATGGCGGGGAGCTGTTTTTT,CSVESRGIDGGELFF
-,many,TRBJ1-5,TRBV20-1,TGCAGTGCTAGAGGGACGGTCAATAGCAATCAGCCCCAGCATTTT,CSARGTVNSNQPQHF
-,-,TRBJ1-5,TRBV15,TGTGCCACCAGCCGTCAGGGTTCTTCGCCCCAGCATTTT,CATSRQGSSPQHF
-,once,TRBJ1-4,TRBV7-2,TGTGCCAGCAGCTTAGATCCGGACAATAATGAAAAACTGTTTTTT,CASSLDPDNNEKLFF
-,-,TRBJ1-3,TRBV7-9,TGTGCCAGCAGCTTTAAAAACACCATATATTTT,CASSFKNTIYF
-,-,TRBJ2-3,TRBV10-3,TGTGCCATCAGTGAAGGGCAAGCTAATACGCAGTATTTT,CAISEGQANTQYF
TRBD2,many,TRBJ2-1,TRBV20-1,TGCAGTGCTAGAGGTACCCTAGCGGGGGGGCGAAATGAGCAGTTCTTC,CSARGTLAGGRNEQFF
TRBD2,-,TRBJ2-1,TRBV29-1,TGCAGCGTAGATAGCGGGGCCTCCTACAATGAGCAGTTCTTC,CSVDSGASYNEQFF
TRBD1,-,TRBJ1-5,TRBV7-2,TGTGCCAGCAGCTTAGGTGGGACAGGGGTCAATCAGCCCCAGCATTTT,CASSLGGTGVNQPQHF
TRBD2,many,TRBJ2-7,TRBV6-5,TGTGCCAGCAGTAGGTCTGGCGGGGGGCCTTACGAGCAGTACTTC,CASSRSGGGPYEQYF
-,-,TRBJ1-5,TRBV25-1,TGTGCCAGCAGCTCTTATGGCAATCAGCCCCAGCATTTT,CASSSYGNQPQHF
-,few,TRBJ1-3,TRBV10-3,TGTGCCATCAGTGATAGCAGCTCTGGAAACACCATATATTTT,CAISDSSSGNTIYF
-,many,TRBJ1-1,TRBV5-8,TGTGCCAGCAGCTTGGCCTATAATGAAGCTTTCTTT,CASSLAYNEAFF
TRBD1,-,TRBJ2-1,TRBV5-1,TGCGCCAGCAGCTCCCTTGTTGGGACAGGTGCCTACAATGAGCAGTTCTTC,CASSSLVGTGAYNEQFF
-,-,TRBJ1-5,TRBV20-1,TGCAGTGCTCTTCCGGGGGGCGCGGGCAATCAGCCCCAGCATTTT,CSALPGGAGNQPQHF
-,many,TRBJ2-2,TRBV6-2/TRBV6-3,TGTGCCAGCAGTTTCCCCGGGGAGCTGTTTTTT,CASSFPGELFF
-,-,TRBJ2-7,TRBV29-1,TGCAGCTTGGATCGCAACGAGCAGTACTTC,CSLDRNEQYF
-,once,TRBJ2-7,TRBV24-1,TGTGCCACCAGTGATTTCCAGGTAATCAACGAGCAGTACTTC,CATSDFQVINEQYF
-,few,TRBJ2-7,TRBV20-1,TGCAGTGGACTCTGGGGCAACGAGCAGTACTTC,CSGLWGNEQYF
-,-,TRBJ1-5,TRBV10-3,TGTGCCATCAGTCGGGGGGAAGGCGATCAGCCCCAGCATTTT,CAISRGEGDQPQHF
TRBD1,-,TRBJ1-1,TRBV2,TGTGCCAGCGGTGACCCGGGACAGGGAACCAGAGGAAACACTGAAGCTTTCTTT,CASGDPGQGTRGNTEAFF
-,many,TRBJ2-7,TRBV6-1,TGTGCCAGCAGTGATGGAGTTGCCTACGAGCAGTACTTC,CASSDGVAYEQYF
-,many,TRBJ2-7,TRBV7-9,TGTGCCAGCAGCTTAGTTTGGTCCTACGAGCAGTACTTC,CASSLVWSYEQYF
-,-,TRBJ2-7,TRBV5-5,TGTGCCAACAGCTTGGTTCTACGGGGCCGATACGAGCAGTACTTC,CANSLVLRGRYEQYF
TRBD1,-,TRBJ2-7,TRBV19,TGTGCCAGTAGTAGTCCAGGGGGCGAAAAGACCTACGAGCAGTACTTC,CASSSPGGEKTYEQYF